This TCR beta chain was captured by sequencing in a study of early T cells in non-severe SARS-CoV-2 infection. Study details: Bulk RNA isolated from unsorted whole blood underwent sequencing; chains were not paired.

Study-wide results and caveats: Private and CD4 specificities were missed by VDJdb matching, skewed to anti-spike CD8.

This CDR3 is 11 amino acids long. Germline CDR1 and CDR2: SNHLY and FYNNEI. V shed 6 bases and J shed 8 bases, with 7 bases lying between them. Unique molecular identifiers were attached to individual cDNA molecules. In TCRdb, the 5' RACE reads were re-called with MiXCR into one record per CDR3 protein. The sample comprises 55,000 to 75,000 distinct CDR3 sequences, 5.9% of which are singletons, and 3% to 3.5% rests with the top ten. To note about this clonotype: The target antigen is unknown.

The sequence came from an adult who was a healthcare worker with PCR-confirmed SARS-CoV-2 infection or an uninfected control (not recorded which). The chain combines TRBV2 with TRBJ1-4; D ambiguous. The sequencing used whole blood, collected at baseline. CDR3 loop: CASSAEEKLFF. In DNA, the CDR3 is TGTGCCAGCAGCGCAGAGGAAAAACTGTTTTTT.